The rows below give T cell receptor beta chains drawn from one sample of a study of hypomethylating agent response in myelodysplastic syndrome. Clones were read by immunoSEQ multiplex PCR, and TCRdb kept only the in-frame ones, dropping some. The sample yields more than 3,500 clones, roughly 77% seen once. The material was bone marrow, obtained before or after starting hypomethylating agent treatment for myelodysplastic syndrome (not recorded which). These receptors were collected from a human donor with myelodysplastic syndrome. Both conserved end residues are part of each CDR3. The D gene is left open where the match is weak. Rows give clone size only sometimes, using once, few, many, or a class for an expanded clone.

D	J	V	size	DNA	CDR3
NA	TRBJ1-1	TRBV4-2	NA	TGTGCCAGCAGCCTTAAATTCGGACATGACGAAGCTTTCTTT	CASSLKFGHDEAFF
NA	TRBJ1-4	TRBV19	NA	TGTGCCAGTAGCCCGATGGGCGGCTCTACGGGTGAAAAACTGTTTTTT	CASSPMGGSTGEKLFF
NA	TRBJ1-5	TRBV6-6	NA	TGTGCCAGCAGTTTCGGCCCACAGAAGTATCAGCCCCAGCATTTT	CASSFGPQKYQPQHF
NA	TRBJ1-1	TRBV2	NA	TGTGCCAGCAGTGGACAGACTAACACTGAAGCTTTCTTT	CASSGQTNTEAFF
NA	TRBJ2-1	TRBV20-1	NA	TGCAGTGTCGTAACAGGCAATGAGCAGTTCTTC	CSVVTGNEQFF
NA	TRBJ2-3	TRBV4-3	NA	TGCGCCAGCAGCCAAGGGACTACCGTTAGAGATACGCAGTATTTT	CASSQGTTVRDTQYF
NA	TRBJ1-6	TRBV21-1	few	TGTGCCAGCAGCAAAGCGCTTGGGGTCTCACCCCTCCACTTT	CASSKALGVSPLHF
TRBD1	TRBJ1-4	TRBV5-1	NA	TGCGCCAGCAGCTTGGCCGGGACAGGGGGGGGTGAAAAACTGTTTTTT	CASSLAGTGGGEKLFF
TRBD1	TRBJ2-2	TRBV18	NA	TGTGCCAGCTCACCACCGAGCAGGGGGCAGGTTGCCGGGGAGCTGTTTTTT	CASSPPSRGQVAGELFF
NA	TRBJ2-7	TRBV2	NA	TGTGCCAGCAGTGCGGCTTCCGAGCAGTACTTC	CASSAASEQYF
NA	TRBJ2-3	TRBV5-1	NA	TGCGCCAGCAGCTTAGGACAGAGCACAGATACGCAGTATTTT	CASSLGQSTDTQYF
NA	TRBJ2-2	TRBV5-4	NA	TGTGCCAGCAGCTTGCCAGGGAACACCGGGGGGCTGTTTTTT	CASSLPGNTGGLFF
NA	TRBJ2-2	TRBV5-1	NA	TGCGCCAGCAGCTACCGAGACCTAGGAGGGCGGGGGGAGCTGTTTTTT	CASSYRDLGGRGELFF
NA	TRBJ1-4	TRBV4-1	once	TGCGCCAGCAGCCTTCGACTTAAAACAACTAATGAAAAACTGTTTTTT	CASSLRLKTTNEKLFF
TRBD1	TRBJ1-2	TRBV19	NA	TGTGCCAGTAGTATAGAATCGGTTCAGGGGGCCGCGACCTATGGCTACACCTTC	CASSIESVQGAATYGYTF
TRBD1	TRBJ2-1	TRBV2	NA	TGTGCCAGCAGCCGGGACAGGGGAATCAATGAGCAGTTCTTC	CASSRDRGINEQFF
NA	TRBJ2-3	TRBV28	NA	TGTGCCAGCAGTCCCCTGACTAGTGGAGATACGCAGTATTTT	CASSPLTSGDTQYF
NA	TRBJ1-1	TRBV28	NA	TGTGCCAGCAGTTTACTAGGGGAGGGCACTGAAGCTTTCTTT	CASSLLGEGTEAFF
TRBD1	TRBJ1-3	TRBV6-6	NA	TGTGCCAGCATCCGGACAGGAGTGGGAAACACCATATATTTT	CASIRTGVGNTIYF
NA	TRBJ1-2	TRBV28	NA	TGTGCCAGCAGCAACCACCAGACAGGACGGTATGGCTACACCTTC	CASSNHQTGRYGYTF
NA	TRBJ2-7	TRBV2	NA	TGTGCCACCTCGACAGACTACTACGAGCAGTACTTC	CATSTDYYEQYF
NA	TRBJ1-3	TRBV7-2	NA	TGTGCCAGCAGTACTCTGGGGGGGTCCGGAAACACCATATATTTT	CASSTLGGSGNTIYF